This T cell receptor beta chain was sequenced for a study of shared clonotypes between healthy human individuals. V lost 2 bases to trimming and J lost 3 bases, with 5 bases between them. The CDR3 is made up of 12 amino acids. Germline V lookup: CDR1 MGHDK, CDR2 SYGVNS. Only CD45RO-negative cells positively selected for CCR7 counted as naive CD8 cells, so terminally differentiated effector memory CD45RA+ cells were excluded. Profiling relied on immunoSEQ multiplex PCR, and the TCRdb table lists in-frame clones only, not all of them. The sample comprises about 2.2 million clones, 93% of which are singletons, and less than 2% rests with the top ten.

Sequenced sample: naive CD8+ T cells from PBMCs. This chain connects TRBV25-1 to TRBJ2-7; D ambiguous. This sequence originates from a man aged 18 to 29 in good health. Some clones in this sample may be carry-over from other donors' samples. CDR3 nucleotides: TGTGCCAGCAGTGAAGGCCACTACGAGCAGTACTTC. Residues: CASSEGHYEQYF.